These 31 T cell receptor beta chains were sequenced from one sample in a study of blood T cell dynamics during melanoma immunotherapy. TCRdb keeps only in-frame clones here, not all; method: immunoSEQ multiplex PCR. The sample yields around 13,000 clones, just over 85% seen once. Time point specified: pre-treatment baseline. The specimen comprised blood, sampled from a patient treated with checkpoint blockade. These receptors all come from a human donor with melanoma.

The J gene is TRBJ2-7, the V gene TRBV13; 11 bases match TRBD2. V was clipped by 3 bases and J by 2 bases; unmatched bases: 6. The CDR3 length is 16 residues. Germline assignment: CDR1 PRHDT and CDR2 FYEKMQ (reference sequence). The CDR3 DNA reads TGTGCCAGCAGCTTCGGGGCTAGCGGGGGGACCTACGAGCAGTACTTC. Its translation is CASSFGASGGTYEQYF.

The CDR3 is CASSWSRSGNTIYF. In nucleotides, the CDR3 is TGTGCCAGCAGCTGGAGCCGCTCTGGAAACACCATATATTTT. The chain uses TRBV7-9 and TRBJ1-3; D ambiguous. The V and J ends lost 4 bases and 0 bases respectively, with 7 bases between them. CDR3 length: 14 amino acids. Germline V CDR1 and CDR2: SEHNR, FQNEAQ (reference sequence).

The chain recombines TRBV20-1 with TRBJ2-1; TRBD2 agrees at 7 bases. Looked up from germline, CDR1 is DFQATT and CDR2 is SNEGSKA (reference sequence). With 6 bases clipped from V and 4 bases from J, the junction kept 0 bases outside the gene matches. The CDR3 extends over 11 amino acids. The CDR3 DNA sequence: TGCAGTGCGGGGGGGTACAATGAGCAGTTCTTC. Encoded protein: CSAGGYNEQFF.

The CDR3 region has the DNA TGTGCCAGCAGTGCTCGGACTCCACACACAGATACGCAGTATTTT. Its protein is CASSARTPHTDTQYF. The rearrangement uses TRBV2 and TRBJ2-3; possible D gene TRBD2, 5 bases. Trimming cost V 4 bases and J 2 bases, with 13 bases left between them. Germline V gives CDR1 SNHLY, CDR2 FYNNEI. The CDR3 is 15 residues long. The full variable domain, with the rest looked up from reference TRBV2 and TRBJ2-3, is EPEVTQTPSHQVTQMGQEVILRCVPISNHLYFYWYRQILGQKVEFLVSFYNNEISEKSEIFDDQFSVERPDGSNFTLKIRSTKLEDSAMYFCASSARTPHTDTQYFGPGTRLTVL.

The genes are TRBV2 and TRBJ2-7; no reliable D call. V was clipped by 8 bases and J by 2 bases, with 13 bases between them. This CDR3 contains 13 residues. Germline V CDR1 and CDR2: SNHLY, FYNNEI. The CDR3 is CASGTAFTYEQYF. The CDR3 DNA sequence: TGTGCCAGCGGCACAGCTTTTACCTACGAGCAGTACTTC. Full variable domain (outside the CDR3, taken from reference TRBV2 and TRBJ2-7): EPEVTQTPSHQVTQMGQEVILRCVPISNHLYFYWYRQILGQKVEFLVSFYNNEISEKSEIFDDQFSVERPDGSNFTLKIRSTKLEDSAMYFCASGTAFTYEQYFGPGTRLTVT.

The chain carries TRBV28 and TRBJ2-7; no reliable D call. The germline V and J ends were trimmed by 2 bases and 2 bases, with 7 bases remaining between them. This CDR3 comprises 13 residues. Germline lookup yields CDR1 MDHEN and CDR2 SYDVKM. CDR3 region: CASSLGSAYEQYF. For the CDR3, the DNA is TGTGCCAGCAGTTTAGGCTCAGCCTACGAGCAGTACTTC.

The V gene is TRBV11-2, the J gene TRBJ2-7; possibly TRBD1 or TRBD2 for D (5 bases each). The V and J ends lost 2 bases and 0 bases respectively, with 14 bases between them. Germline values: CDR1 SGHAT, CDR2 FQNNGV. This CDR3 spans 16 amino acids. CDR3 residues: CASSLKTGTVSYEQYF. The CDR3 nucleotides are TGTGCCAGCAGCTTAAAAACCGGGACCGTCTCCTACGAGCAGTACTTC.

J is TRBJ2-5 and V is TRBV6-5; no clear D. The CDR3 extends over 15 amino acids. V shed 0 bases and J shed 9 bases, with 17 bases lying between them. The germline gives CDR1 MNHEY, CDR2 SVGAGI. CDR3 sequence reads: CASSYSSGPKRPQYF. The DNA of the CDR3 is TGTGCCAGCAGTTACTCGTCCGGGCCTAAGAGACCCCAGTACTTC.

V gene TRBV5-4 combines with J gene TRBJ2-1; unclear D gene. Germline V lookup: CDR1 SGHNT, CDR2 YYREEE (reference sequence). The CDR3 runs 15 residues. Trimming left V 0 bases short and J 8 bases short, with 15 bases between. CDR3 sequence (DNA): TGTGCCAGCAGCTTGGCCTATCCCCAGTCCTATGAGCAGTTCTTC. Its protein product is CASSLAYPQSYEQFF.

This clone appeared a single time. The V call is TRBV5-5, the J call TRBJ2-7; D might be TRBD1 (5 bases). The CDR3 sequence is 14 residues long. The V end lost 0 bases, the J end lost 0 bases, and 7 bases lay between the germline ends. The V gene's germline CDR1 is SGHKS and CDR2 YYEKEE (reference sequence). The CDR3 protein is CASSLGTTSYEQYF. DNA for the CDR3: TGTGCCAGCAGCTTGGGGACAACCTCCTACGAGCAGTACTTC.

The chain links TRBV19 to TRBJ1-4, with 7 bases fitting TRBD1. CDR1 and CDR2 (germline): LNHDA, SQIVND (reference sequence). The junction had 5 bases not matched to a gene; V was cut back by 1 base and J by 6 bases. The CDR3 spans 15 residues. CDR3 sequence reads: CASSIGEGADEKLFF. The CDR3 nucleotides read TGTGCCAGTAGTATAGGCGAGGGGGCTGATGAAAAACTGTTTTTT.

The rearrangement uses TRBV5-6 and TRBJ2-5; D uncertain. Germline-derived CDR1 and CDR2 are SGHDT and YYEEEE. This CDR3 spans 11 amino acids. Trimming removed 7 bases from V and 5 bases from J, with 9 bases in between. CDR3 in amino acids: CASSLAETQYF. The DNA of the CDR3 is TGTGCCAGCTCCCTCGCGGAGACCCAGTACTTC. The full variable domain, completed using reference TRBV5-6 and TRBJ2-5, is DAGVTQSPTHLIKTRGQQVTLRCSPKSGHDTVSWYQQALGQGPQFIFQYYEEEERQRGNFPDRFSGHQFPNYSSELNVNALLLGDSALYLCASSLAETQYFGPGTRLLVL.

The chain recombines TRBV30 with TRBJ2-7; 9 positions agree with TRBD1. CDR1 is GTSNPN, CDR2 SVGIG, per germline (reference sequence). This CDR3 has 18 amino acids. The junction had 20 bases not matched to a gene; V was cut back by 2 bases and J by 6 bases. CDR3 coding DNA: TGTGCCTGGAGTACAGGGGGCGCGGGGCGGGAGTTACCACTCGAGCAGTACTTC. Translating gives CAWSTGGAGRELPLEQYF. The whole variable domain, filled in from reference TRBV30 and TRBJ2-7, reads SQTIHQWPATLVQPVGSPLSLECTVEGTSNPNLYWYRQAAGRGLQLLFYSVGIGQISSEVPQNLSASRPQDRQFILSSKKLLLSDSGFYLCAWSTGGAGRELPLEQYFGPGTRLTVT.

The DNA of the CDR3 is TGTGCCAGCAGAGAATCTAATTCACCCCTCCACTTT. Amino acid sequence: CASRESNSPLHF. V and J are TRBV28 and TRBJ1-6; D gene unclear. Per the germline V gene, CDR1 is MDHEN and CDR2 is SYDVKM. This CDR3 has 12 amino acids. Trimming left V 6 bases short and J 6 bases short, with 6 bases between.

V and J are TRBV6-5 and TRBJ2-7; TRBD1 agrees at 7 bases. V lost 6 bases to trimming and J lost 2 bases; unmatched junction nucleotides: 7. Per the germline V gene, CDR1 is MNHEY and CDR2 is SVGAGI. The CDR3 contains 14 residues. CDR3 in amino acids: CASRRDSAAYEQYF. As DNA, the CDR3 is TGTGCCAGCAGACGGGACAGCGCAGCCTACGAGCAGTACTTC.

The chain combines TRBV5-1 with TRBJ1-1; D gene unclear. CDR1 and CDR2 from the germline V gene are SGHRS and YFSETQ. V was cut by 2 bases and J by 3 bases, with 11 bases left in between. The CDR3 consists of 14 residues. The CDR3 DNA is TGCGCCAGCAGCTTAACGCCCCCGGACACTGAAGCTTTCTTT. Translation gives CASSLTPPDTEAFF.

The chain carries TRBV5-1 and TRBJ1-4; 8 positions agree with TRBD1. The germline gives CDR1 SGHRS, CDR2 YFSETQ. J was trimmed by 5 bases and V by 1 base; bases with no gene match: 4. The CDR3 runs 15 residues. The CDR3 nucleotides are TGCGCCAGCAGCTTGTCCTCAGGGGGCAATGAAAAACTGTTTTTT. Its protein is CASSLSSGGNEKLFF.

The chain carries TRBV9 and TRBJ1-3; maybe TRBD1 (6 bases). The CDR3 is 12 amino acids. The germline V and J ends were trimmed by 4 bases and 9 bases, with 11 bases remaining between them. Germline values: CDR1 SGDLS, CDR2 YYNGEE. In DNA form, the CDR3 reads TGTGCCAGCAGCTCCCAGGGGAGCACCATATATTTT. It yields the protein CASSSQGSTIYF.

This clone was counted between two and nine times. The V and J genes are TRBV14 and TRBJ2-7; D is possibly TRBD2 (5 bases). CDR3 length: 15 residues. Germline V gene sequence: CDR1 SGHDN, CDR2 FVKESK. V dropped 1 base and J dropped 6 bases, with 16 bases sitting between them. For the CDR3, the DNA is TGTGCCAGCAGCCAAGGGAACGGGGTGTTACTCGAGCAGTACTTC. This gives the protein CASSQGNGVLLEQYF. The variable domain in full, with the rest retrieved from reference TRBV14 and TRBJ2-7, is EAGVTQFPSHSVIEKGQTVTLRCDPISGHDNLYWYRRVMGKEIKFLLHFVKESKQDESGMPNNRFLAERTGGTYSTLKVQPAELEDSGVYFCASSQGNGVLLEQYFGPGTRLTVT.

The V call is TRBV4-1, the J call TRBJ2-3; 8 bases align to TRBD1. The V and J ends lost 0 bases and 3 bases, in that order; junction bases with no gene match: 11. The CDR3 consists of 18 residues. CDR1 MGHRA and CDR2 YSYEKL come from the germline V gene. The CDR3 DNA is TGCGCCAGCAGCCAAGATAGAAGTCAGGGGGCAGGGACAGATACGCAGTATTTT. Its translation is CASSQDRSQGAGTDTQYF.

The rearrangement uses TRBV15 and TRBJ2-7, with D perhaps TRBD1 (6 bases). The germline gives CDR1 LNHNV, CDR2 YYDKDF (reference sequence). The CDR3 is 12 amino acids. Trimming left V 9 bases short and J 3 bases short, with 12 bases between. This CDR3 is CATSAQGYEQYF. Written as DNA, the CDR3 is TGTGCCACATCGGCACAGGGCTACGAGCAGTACTTC.

The CDR3 reads CASSLGFGGETYEQYF. CDR3 coding DNA: TGTGCCAGCAGCTTAGGGTTTGGGGGGGAAACCTACGAGCAGTACTTC. The V call is TRBV7-9, the J call TRBJ2-7, with 7 bases fitting TRBD2. V trimming: 1 base; J trimming: 2 bases; junction bases outside the gene matches: 8. Germline values: CDR1 SEHNR, CDR2 FQNEAQ (reference sequence). The CDR3 has 16 amino acids.

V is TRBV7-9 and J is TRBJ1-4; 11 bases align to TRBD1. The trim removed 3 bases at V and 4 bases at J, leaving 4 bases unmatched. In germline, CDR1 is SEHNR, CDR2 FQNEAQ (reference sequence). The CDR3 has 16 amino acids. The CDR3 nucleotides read TGTGCCAGCAGCTTTGGGACAGGGGGTCTTAATGAAAAACTGTTTTTT. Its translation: CASSFGTGGLNEKLFF.

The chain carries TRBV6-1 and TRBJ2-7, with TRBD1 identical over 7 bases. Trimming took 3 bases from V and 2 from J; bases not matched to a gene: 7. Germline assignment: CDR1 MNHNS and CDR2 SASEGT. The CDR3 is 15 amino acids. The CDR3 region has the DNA TGTGCCAGCAGTGAGGCCTGGACAGGCGCCTACGAGCAGTACTTC. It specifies CASSEAWTGAYEQYF.

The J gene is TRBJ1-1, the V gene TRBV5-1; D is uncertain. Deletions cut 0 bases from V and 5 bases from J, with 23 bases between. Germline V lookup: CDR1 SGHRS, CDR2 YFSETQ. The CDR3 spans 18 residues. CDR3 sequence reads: CASSLVRGGETTNTEAFF. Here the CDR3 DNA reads TGCGCCAGCAGCTTGGTAAGAGGTGGGGAAACCACGAATACTGAAGCTTTCTTT.

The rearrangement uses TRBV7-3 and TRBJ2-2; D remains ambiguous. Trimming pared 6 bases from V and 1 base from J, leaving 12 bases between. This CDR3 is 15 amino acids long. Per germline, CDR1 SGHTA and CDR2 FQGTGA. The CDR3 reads CASSPGGVNTGELFF. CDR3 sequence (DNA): TGTGCCAGCAGTCCTGGCGGAGTGAACACCGGGGAGCTGTTTTTT.

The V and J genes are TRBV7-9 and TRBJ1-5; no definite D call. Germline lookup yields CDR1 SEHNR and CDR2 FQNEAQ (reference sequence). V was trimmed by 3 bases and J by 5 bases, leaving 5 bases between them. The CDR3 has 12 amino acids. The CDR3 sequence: CASSFFYQPQHF. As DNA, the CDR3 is TGTGCCAGCAGCTTTTTTTATCAGCCCCAGCATTTT.

The DNA for the CDR3 is TGTGCCTGGAGTGTTTCAGGAAACTATGGCTACACCTTC. Translating gives CAWSVSGNYGYTF. The rearrangement uses TRBV30 and TRBJ1-2; D is ambiguous. Deletions cut 0 bases from V and 2 bases from J, with 7 bases between. The CDR3 totals 13 residues. CDR1 GTSNPN and CDR2 SVGIG come from the germline V gene (reference sequence).

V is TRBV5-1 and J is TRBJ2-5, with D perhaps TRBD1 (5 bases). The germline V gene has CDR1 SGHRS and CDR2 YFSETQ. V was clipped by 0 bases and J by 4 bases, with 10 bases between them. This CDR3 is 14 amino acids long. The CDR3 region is CASSLGQGRETQYF. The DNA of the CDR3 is TGCGCCAGCAGCTTGGGGCAGGGAAGAGAGACCCAGTACTTC.

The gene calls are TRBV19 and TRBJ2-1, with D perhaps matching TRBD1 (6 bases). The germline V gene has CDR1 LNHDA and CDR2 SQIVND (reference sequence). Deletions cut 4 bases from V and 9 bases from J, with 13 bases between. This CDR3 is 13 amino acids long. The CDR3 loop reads CASSTTGTGEQFF. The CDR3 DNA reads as TGTGCCAGTAGTACAACAGGGACGGGTGAGCAGTTCTTC.

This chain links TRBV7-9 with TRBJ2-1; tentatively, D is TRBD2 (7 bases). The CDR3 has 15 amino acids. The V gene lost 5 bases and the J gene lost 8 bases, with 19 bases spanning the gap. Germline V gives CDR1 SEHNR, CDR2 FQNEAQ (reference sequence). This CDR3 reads CASSGKGGLQDEQFF. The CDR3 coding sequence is TGTGCCAGCAGCGGGAAGGGGGGACTACAGGATGAGCAGTTCTTC.